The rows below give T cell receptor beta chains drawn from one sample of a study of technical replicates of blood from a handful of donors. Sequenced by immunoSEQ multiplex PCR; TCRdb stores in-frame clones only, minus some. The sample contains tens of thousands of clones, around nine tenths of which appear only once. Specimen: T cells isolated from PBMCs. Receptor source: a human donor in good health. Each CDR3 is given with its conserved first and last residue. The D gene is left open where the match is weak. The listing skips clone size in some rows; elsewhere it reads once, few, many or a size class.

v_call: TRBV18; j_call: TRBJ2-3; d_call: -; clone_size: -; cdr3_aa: CASSQDYTSTDTQYF; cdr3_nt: TGTGCCAGCTCACAGGACTACACTAGCACAGATACGCAGTATTTT
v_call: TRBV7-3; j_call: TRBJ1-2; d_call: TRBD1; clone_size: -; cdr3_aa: CASSLDRYDYGYTF; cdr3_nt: TGTGCCAGCAGCTTGGACAGGTATGACTATGGCTACACCTTC
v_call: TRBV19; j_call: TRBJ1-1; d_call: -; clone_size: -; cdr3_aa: CASSTYSEAFF; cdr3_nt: TGTGCCAGTAGTACTTACTCTGAAGCTTTCTTT
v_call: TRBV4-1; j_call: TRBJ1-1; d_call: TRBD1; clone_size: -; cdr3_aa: CASSQVGTANTEAFF; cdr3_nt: TGCGCCAGCAGCCAAGTGGGGACAGCGAACACTGAAGCTTTCTTT
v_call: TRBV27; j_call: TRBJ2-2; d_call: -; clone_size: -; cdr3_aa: CASSLKSTGELFF; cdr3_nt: TGTGCCAGCAGTTTAAAGAGCACCGGGGAGCTGTTTTTT
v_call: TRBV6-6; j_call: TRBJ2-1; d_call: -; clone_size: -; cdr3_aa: CASSYLTDEQFF; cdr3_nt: TGTGCCAGCAGTTACTTGACAGATGAGCAGTTCTTC
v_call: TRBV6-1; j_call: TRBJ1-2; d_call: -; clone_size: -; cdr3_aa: CASSKTAINYGYTF; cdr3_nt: TGTGCCAGCAGTAAGACAGCAATTAACTATGGCTACACCTTC
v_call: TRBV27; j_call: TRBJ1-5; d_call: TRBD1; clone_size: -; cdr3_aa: CASSPRPDRVGNQPQHF; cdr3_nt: TGTGCCAGCAGCCCGCGCCCCGACAGGGTGGGAAATCAGCCCCAGCATTTT
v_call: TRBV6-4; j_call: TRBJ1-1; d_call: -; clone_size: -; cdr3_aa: CASSEWAGPNTEAFF; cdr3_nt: TGTGCCAGCAGTGAATGGGCAGGGCCGAACACTGAAGCTTTCTTT
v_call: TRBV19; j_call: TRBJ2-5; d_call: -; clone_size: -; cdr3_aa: CASRGAGEETQYF; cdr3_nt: TGTGCCAGTAGGGGGGCAGGCGAAGAGACCCAGTACTTC
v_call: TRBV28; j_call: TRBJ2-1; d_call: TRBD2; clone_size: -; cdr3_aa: CASSSLTSGRLGRQFF; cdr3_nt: TGTGCCAGCAGTTCGCTGACTAGCGGGAGGCTTGGGAGGCAGTTCTTC
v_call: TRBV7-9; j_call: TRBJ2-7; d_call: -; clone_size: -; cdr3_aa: CASSFVQDRREQYF; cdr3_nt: TGTGCCAGCAGCTTCGTACAAGATCGGAGAGAGCAGTACTTC
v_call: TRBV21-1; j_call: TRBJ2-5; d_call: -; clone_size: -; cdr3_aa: CATGAGVGETQYF; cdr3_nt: TGTGCCACCGGGGCGGGAGTAGGGGAGACCCAGTACTTC
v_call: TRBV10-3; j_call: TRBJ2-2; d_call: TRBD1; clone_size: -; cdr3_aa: CATHRTGGRNTGELFF; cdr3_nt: TGTGCCACTCATCGGACAGGGGGCAGGAACACCGGGGAGCTGTTTTTT
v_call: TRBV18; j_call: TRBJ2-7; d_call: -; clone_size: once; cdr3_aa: CASSPIRALYEQYF; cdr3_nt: TGTGCCAGCTCACCCATCAGGGCTCTCTACGAGCAGTACTTC
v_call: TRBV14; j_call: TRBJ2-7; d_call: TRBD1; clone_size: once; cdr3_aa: CASSQEPGLGTGSYEQYF; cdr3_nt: TGTGCCAGCAGCCAAGAACCGGGCTTAGGGACAGGGTCCTACGAGCAGTACTTC
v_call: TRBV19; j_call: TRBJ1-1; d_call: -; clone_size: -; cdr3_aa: CASSSRGGKGTEAFF; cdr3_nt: TGTGCCAGTAGTTCCCGGGGAGGGAAGGGGACTGAAGCTTTCTTT
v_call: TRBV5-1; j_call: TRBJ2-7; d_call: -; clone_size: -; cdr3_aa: CASSLRSPYEQYF; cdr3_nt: TGCGCCAGCAGCTTACGGTCCCCCTACGAGCAGTACTTC
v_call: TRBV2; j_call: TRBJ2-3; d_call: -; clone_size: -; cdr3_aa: CASSVQADTQYF; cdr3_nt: TGTGCCAGCAGTGTTCAGGCAGATACGCAGTATTTT
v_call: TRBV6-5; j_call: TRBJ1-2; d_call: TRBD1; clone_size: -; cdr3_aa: CASSLHRGAYGYTF; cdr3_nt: TGTGCCAGCAGTCTCCACAGGGGCGCCTATGGCTACACCTTC
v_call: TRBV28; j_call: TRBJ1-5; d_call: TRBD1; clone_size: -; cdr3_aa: CASRLRTGSYQPQHF; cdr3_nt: TGTGCCAGCAGGTTACGGACAGGGTCGTATCAGCCCCAGCATTTT